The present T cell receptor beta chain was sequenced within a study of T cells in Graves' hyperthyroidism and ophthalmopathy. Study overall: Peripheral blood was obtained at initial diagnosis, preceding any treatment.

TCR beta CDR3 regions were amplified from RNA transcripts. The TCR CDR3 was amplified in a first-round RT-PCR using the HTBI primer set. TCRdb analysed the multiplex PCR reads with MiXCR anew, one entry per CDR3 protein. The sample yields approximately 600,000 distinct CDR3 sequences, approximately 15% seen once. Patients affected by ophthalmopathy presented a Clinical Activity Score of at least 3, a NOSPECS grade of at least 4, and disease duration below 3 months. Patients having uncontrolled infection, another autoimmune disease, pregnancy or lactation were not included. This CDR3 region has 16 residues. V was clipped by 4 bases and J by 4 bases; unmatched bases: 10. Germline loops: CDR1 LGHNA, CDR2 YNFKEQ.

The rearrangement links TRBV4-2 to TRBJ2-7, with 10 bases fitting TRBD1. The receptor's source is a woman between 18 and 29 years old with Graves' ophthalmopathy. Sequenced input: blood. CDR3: CASSREDRGFSYEQYF. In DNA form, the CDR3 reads TGTGCCAGCAGCCGAGAGGACAGGGGGTTTTCTTACGAGCAGTACTTC.